These 13 T cell receptor beta chains were sequenced from one sample in a study of read filtering for tumor transcriptome and immune sequencing. From about 400 ng of RNA, a library with molecular barcoded alpha/delta and beta/gamma adaptors was made. TCRdb used MiXCR to reprocess the reads, holding one entry per CDR3 protein. The sample holds around 50,000 distinct CDR3 sequences, approximately 22% seen once. Sequenced: a population of CD138-negative cells sorted from bone marrow. The receptors were gathered from a donor aged 40 or over with multiple myeloma.

Points on this clonotype: Given a much more abundant clone one base away, this may be a read error. CDR3 protein: CASSLAGFGETLYF. The DNA for the CDR3 is TGTGCCAGCAGCTTGGCAGGGTTTGGAGAGACCCTGTACTTC. The V and J genes are TRBV7-3 and TRBJ2-5, with D possibly matching TRBD1 (5 bases). This CDR3 is 14 amino acids long. Per the germline V gene, CDR1 is SGHTA and CDR2 is FQGTGA. The whole variable domain, filled in from reference TRBV7-3 and TRBJ2-5, reads GAGVSQTPSNKVTEKGKYVELRCDPISGHTALYWYRQSLGQGPEFLIYFQGTGAADDSGLPNDRFFAVRPEGSVSTLKIQRTERGDSAVYLCASSLAGFGETLYFGPGTRLLVL.

This clonotype came up many times. This chain uses TRBV28 with TRBJ1-5; no clear D gene. The CDR3 runs 11 residues. The V and J ends lost 4 bases and 11 bases respectively, with 9 bases between them. Per the germline V gene, CDR1 is MDHEN and CDR2 is SYDVKM. CDR3 sequence reads: CASSSPRAQHF. CDR3 nucleotides: TGTGCCAGCAGTTCCCCTCGGGCCCAGCATTTT.

Written as DNA, the CDR3 is TGCGCCAGCAGCTTGGCCGCGGGACTAGTGGAAGAGACCCAGTACTTC. It translates to CASSLAAGLVEETQYF. V and J are TRBV5-1 and TRBJ2-5, with 8 bases fitting TRBD2. Germline CDR1 is SGHRS and CDR2 is YFSETQ. The junction had 7 bases not matched to a gene; V was cut back by 0 bases and J by 3 bases. This CDR3 contains 16 residues.

This clonotype was seen a few times. Given a much more abundant clone one base away, this may be a read error. V gene TRBV29-1 combines with J gene TRBJ2-7, with TRBD2 identical over 10 bases. The CDR3 spans 13 residues. Germline loops: CDR1 SQVTM, CDR2 ANQGSEA. The CDR3: CSVESLAGAEQCF. DNA of the CDR3: TGCAGCGTTGAAAGTCTAGCGGGAGCGGAGCAGTGCTTC.

The chain carries TRBV20-1 and TRBJ2-4; no clear D. Trimming cost V 6 bases and J 9 bases, with 15 bases left between them. CDR3 size: 12 residues. Germline V lookup: CDR1 DFQATT, CDR2 SNEGSKA (reference sequence). The CDR3 sequence is CSATSQDSIQYF. As DNA, the CDR3 is TGCAGTGCAACCAGTCAAGATAGCATTCAGTACTTC.

This clonotype showed up just a few times. This rearrangement joins TRBV18 to TRBJ2-7, with D unresolved. CDR3 length: 14 residues. The ends were cut back, 3 bases at V and 2 bases at J, with 11 bases in the middle. Germline-derived CDR1 and CDR2 are KGHSH and LQKENI. CDR3 sequence: CASSPRHKTYEQYF. CDR3 coding DNA: TGTGCCAGCTCACCCCGACATAAAACCTACGAGCAGTACTTC. Filled out from reference TRBV18 and TRBJ2-7, the complete variable domain reads NAGVMQNPRHLVRRRGQEARLRCSPMKGHSHVYWYRQLPEEGLKFMVYLQKENIIDESGMPKERFSAEFPKEGPSILRIQQVVRGDSAAYFCASSPRHKTYEQYFGPGTRLTVT.

This clonotype turned up a few times. The V call is TRBV19, the J call TRBJ2-1; 12 positions agree with TRBD2. CDR1 LNHDA and CDR2 SQIVND come from the germline V gene (reference sequence). CDR3 length: 16 amino acids. The junction had 4 bases not matched to a gene; V was cut back by 5 bases and J by 2 bases. Written as DNA, the CDR3 is TGTGCCAGTAGTCGACTAGCGGGAGCCCCCTACAATGAGCAGTTCTTC. This translates into CASSRLAGAPYNEQFF.

On this clonotype: A much larger clone differs from this one at a single base, so this may be a read error. V is TRBV28 and J is TRBJ1-2; TRBD1 is a possible D gene (5 bases). CDR1 is MDHEN and CDR2 is SYDVKM in the germline V gene. This CDR3 spans 14 amino acids. The CDR3 protein is CDSSPRNRNYGYTF. CDR3 DNA: TGTGACAGCAGTCCCCGGAACAGGAACTATGGCTACACCTTC.

This clonotype occurred many times. The genes are TRBV12-5 and TRBJ2-5; the match to TRBD1 covers 8 bases. The CDR3 sequence is 13 residues long. Trimming removed 0 bases from V and 10 bases from J; junction bases left unmatched: 4. CDR1 and CDR2 (germline): LGHNT, FRNRAP. The CDR3 sequence is CASGLVTGVGQYF. As DNA, the CDR3 is TGTGCTAGTGGTTTGGTGACAGGGGTTGGCCAGTACTTC.

Details on this clonotype: A much bigger clone sits one base away, suggesting this may be a read error. The chain has TRBV5-1 and TRBJ1-1; D gene ambiguous. The V gene's germline CDR1 is SGHRS and CDR2 YFSETQ. The CDR3 consists of 13 residues. In nucleotides, the CDR3 is TGCGCCAGCAGCGAGCAAAGGAACATTGAAGCTTTCTTT. It yields the protein CASSEQRNIEAFF.

This clonotype has more than one count but fewer than ten. This chain connects TRBV7-9 to TRBJ2-2, with D possibly being TRBD1 (6 bases). Germline loops: CDR1 SEHNR, CDR2 FQNEAQ (reference sequence). The V and J ends lost 11 bases and 0 bases respectively, with 13 bases between them. The length of the CDR3 is 14 residues. The CDR3 DNA follows: TGTGCCTCCAAGGGGGTCGCGAACACCGGGGAGCTGTTTTTT. It translates to CASKGVANTGELFF. Drawing the rest from reference TRBV7-9 and TRBJ2-2, the complete variable domain is DTGVSQNPRHKITKRGQNVTFRCDPISEHNRLYWYRQTLGQGPEFLTYFQNEAQLEKSRLLSDRFSAERPKGSFSTLEIQRTEQGDSAMYLCASKGVANTGELFFGEGSRLTVL.

This clonotype has at least ten counts. This chain connects TRBV25-1 to TRBJ1-3; D ambiguous. The CDR3 contains 13 residues. Germline V lookup: CDR1 MGHDK, CDR2 SYGVNS. Trimming left V 8 bases short and J 2 bases short, with 10 bases between. CDR3 amino acids: CASGQAPGNTIYF. In nucleotides, the CDR3 is TGTGCCAGCGGCCAGGCTCCTGGAAACACCATATATTTT.

The table lists this clonotype with many counts. The chain is built from TRBV15 and TRBJ2-1, with 12 bases fitting TRBD2. In germline, CDR1 is LNHNV, CDR2 YYDKDF (reference sequence). V was pared by 2 bases and J by 6 bases, with 11 bases of the junction left unmatched. This CDR3 has 18 residues. CDR3 nucleotide sequence: TGTGCCACCAGCAGACCAATACTCGGACTAGCGGGGAGCAATGAGCAGTTCTTC. Translated, it gives CATSRPILGLAGSNEQFF.